The clone carrying this T cell receptor beta chain was counted a few times. Antigen specificity is unknown. This CDR3 region has 9 residues. TCRdb re-derived calls from the RT-PCR reads in MiXCR, one entry per CDR3 protein. This repertoire shows roughly 700,000 distinct CDR3 sequences, around a sixth found once; its top ten account for roughly 11%. The record originates from a study of response to subunit inactivated influenza vaccine. Study-level points and caveats: There was a suggestion from the authors that each seasonal influenza vaccination recruits few new T cells.

J is TRBJ2-1 and V is TRBV21-1. TRBV21-1 is a recognized pseudogene. The sample in question was PBMCs from blood, obtained less than 13 days after vaccination. This TCR derives from a man between 45 and 60 years old who received an inactivated influenza vaccine. CDR3 sequence reads: CARDNEQFF. The CDR3 DNA follows: TGTGCCAGGGACAATGAGCAGTTCTTC.